These T cell receptor beta chains were read from a single sample in a study of identical twins. TCRdb ran MiXCR on the 5' RACE reads and lists one entry per CDR3 protein. The table has some 900,000 distinct CDR3 sequences, 9% to 15% seen once. These same records also appear under a second study, on yellow fever vaccine responses in identical twins.

The sample taken for sequencing was PBMCs. All receptors come from a woman between 18 and 30 years old in good health. Each CDR3 is given with its conserved first and last residue. Fields, in order: CDR3 length, D gene, V gene, J gene, clone size, CDR3 protein, CDR3 DNA. The D gene is left open where the match is weak. Rows give clone size only sometimes, using once, few, many, or a class for an expanded clone.

len: 16; d_gene: .; v_gene: TRBV4-1; j_gene: TRBJ1-1; abundance: few; CDR3aa: CASSQERRKGNTEAFF; CDR3nt: TGCGCCAGCAGCCAAGAAAGGCGGAAGGGGAACACTGAAGCTTTCTTT
len: 15; d_gene: .; v_gene: TRBV12-3/TRBV12-4; j_gene: TRBJ2-3; abundance: many; CDR3aa: CASSLDPVSTDTQYF; CDR3nt: TGTGCCAGCAGTTTAGATCCTGTTAGCACAGATACGCAGTATTTT
len: 16; d_gene: TRBD2; v_gene: TRBV18; j_gene: TRBJ2-7; abundance: few; CDR3aa: CASSPRAGGTTYEQYF; CDR3nt: TGTGCCAGCTCACCACGAGCGGGAGGCACCACCTACGAGCAGTACTTC
len: 15; d_gene: .; v_gene: TRBV3-1; j_gene: TRBJ2-5; abundance: .; CDR3aa: CASSQDRLTQETQYF; CDR3nt: TGTGCCAGCAGCCAAGACCGGCTCACCCAAGAGACCCAGTACTTC
len: 18; d_gene: TRBD2; v_gene: TRBV20-1; j_gene: TRBJ2-3; abundance: .; CDR3aa: CCARLLAGGDLSTDTQYF; CDR3nt: TGCTGTGCTAGACTCCTTGCCGGGGGGGACCTTAGCACAGATACGCAGTATTTT
len: 16; d_gene: TRBD1; v_gene: TRBV6-5; j_gene: TRBJ1-1; abundance: .; CDR3aa: CASSYEGGTGSTEAFF; CDR3nt: TGTGCCAGCAGTTATGAGGGAGGGACAGGATCCACTGAAGCTTTCTTT
len: 13; d_gene: .; v_gene: TRBV7-8; j_gene: TRBJ1-1; abundance: few; CDR3aa: CASSLVGGQEAFF; CDR3nt: TGTGCCAGCAGCTTAGTAGGAGGCCAAGAAGCTTTCTTT
len: 15; d_gene: TRBD2; v_gene: TRBV12-3/TRBV12-4; j_gene: TRBJ2-7; abundance: few; CDR3aa: CASSSPGTSIREQYF; CDR3nt: TGTGCCAGCAGTTCCCCCGGGACTAGCATTCGGGAGCAGTACTTC
len: 17; d_gene: TRBD2; v_gene: TRBV7-8; j_gene: TRBJ2-3; abundance: few; CDR3aa: CASSPRTSGSLTDTQYF; CDR3nt: TGTGCCAGCAGCCCCCGTACTAGCGGGAGCCTCACAGATACGCAGTATTTT
len: 16; d_gene: .; v_gene: TRBV10-3; j_gene: TRBJ2-1; abundance: many; CDR3aa: CAISETDMALGGEQFF; CDR3nt: TGTGCCATCAGTGAGACTGATATGGCTTTAGGCGGTGAGCAGTTCTTC
len: 16; d_gene: .; v_gene: TRBV12-3/TRBV12-4; j_gene: TRBJ1-2; abundance: many; CDR3aa: CASSFIGMGHNYGYTF; CDR3nt: TGTGCCAGCAGTTTCATAGGGATGGGGCATAACTATGGCTACACCTTC
len: 15; d_gene: .; v_gene: TRBV7-3; j_gene: TRBJ2-3; abundance: .; CDR3aa: CASSLGAGASDTQYF; CDR3nt: TGTGCCAGCAGCCTCGGGGCAGGGGCCTCAGATACGCAGTATTTT
len: 12; d_gene: .; v_gene: TRBV20-1; j_gene: TRBJ1-2; abundance: few; CDR3aa: CSARYARNGYTF; CDR3nt: TGCAGTGCTAGATACGCAAGGAATGGCTACACCTTC
len: 14; d_gene: .; v_gene: TRBV6-2/TRBV6-3; j_gene: TRBJ2-2; abundance: .; CDR3aa: CASSYIQNTGELFF; CDR3nt: TGTGCCAGCAGTTACATTCAGAACACCGGGGAGCTGTTTTTT
len: 14; d_gene: TRBD2; v_gene: TRBV27; j_gene: TRBJ2-7; abundance: many; CDR3aa: CASAPTSVLREQYF; CDR3nt: TGTGCCAGCGCCCCAACTAGCGTTCTTCGGGAGCAGTACTTC
len: 14; d_gene: .; v_gene: TRBV6-5; j_gene: TRBJ1-4; abundance: .; CDR3aa: CASSYSSKSEKLFF; CDR3nt: TGTGCCAGCAGTTACTCCTCCAAAAGCGAAAAACTGTTTTTT
len: 14; d_gene: TRBD1; v_gene: TRBV2; j_gene: TRBJ1-2; abundance: few; CDR3aa: CATHGTGIYYGYTF; CDR3nt: TGTGCCACCCATGGGACAGGAATTTACTATGGCTACACCTTC
len: 13; d_gene: .; v_gene: TRBV28; j_gene: TRBJ2-3; abundance: .; CDR3aa: CASTRRRTDTQYF; CDR3nt: TGTGCCAGCACAAGACGGCGCACAGATACGCAGTATTTT
len: 14; d_gene: .; v_gene: TRBV29-1; j_gene: TRBJ1-2; abundance: .; CDR3aa: CSVYSSTANYGYTF; CDR3nt: TGCAGCGTTTACTCCTCAACAGCAAACTATGGCTACACCTTC
len: 13; d_gene: .; v_gene: TRBV24-1; j_gene: TRBJ1-5; abundance: many; CDR3aa: CATSDLIGQPQHF; CDR3nt: TGTGCCACCAGTGATTTGATTGGTCAGCCCCAGCATTTT